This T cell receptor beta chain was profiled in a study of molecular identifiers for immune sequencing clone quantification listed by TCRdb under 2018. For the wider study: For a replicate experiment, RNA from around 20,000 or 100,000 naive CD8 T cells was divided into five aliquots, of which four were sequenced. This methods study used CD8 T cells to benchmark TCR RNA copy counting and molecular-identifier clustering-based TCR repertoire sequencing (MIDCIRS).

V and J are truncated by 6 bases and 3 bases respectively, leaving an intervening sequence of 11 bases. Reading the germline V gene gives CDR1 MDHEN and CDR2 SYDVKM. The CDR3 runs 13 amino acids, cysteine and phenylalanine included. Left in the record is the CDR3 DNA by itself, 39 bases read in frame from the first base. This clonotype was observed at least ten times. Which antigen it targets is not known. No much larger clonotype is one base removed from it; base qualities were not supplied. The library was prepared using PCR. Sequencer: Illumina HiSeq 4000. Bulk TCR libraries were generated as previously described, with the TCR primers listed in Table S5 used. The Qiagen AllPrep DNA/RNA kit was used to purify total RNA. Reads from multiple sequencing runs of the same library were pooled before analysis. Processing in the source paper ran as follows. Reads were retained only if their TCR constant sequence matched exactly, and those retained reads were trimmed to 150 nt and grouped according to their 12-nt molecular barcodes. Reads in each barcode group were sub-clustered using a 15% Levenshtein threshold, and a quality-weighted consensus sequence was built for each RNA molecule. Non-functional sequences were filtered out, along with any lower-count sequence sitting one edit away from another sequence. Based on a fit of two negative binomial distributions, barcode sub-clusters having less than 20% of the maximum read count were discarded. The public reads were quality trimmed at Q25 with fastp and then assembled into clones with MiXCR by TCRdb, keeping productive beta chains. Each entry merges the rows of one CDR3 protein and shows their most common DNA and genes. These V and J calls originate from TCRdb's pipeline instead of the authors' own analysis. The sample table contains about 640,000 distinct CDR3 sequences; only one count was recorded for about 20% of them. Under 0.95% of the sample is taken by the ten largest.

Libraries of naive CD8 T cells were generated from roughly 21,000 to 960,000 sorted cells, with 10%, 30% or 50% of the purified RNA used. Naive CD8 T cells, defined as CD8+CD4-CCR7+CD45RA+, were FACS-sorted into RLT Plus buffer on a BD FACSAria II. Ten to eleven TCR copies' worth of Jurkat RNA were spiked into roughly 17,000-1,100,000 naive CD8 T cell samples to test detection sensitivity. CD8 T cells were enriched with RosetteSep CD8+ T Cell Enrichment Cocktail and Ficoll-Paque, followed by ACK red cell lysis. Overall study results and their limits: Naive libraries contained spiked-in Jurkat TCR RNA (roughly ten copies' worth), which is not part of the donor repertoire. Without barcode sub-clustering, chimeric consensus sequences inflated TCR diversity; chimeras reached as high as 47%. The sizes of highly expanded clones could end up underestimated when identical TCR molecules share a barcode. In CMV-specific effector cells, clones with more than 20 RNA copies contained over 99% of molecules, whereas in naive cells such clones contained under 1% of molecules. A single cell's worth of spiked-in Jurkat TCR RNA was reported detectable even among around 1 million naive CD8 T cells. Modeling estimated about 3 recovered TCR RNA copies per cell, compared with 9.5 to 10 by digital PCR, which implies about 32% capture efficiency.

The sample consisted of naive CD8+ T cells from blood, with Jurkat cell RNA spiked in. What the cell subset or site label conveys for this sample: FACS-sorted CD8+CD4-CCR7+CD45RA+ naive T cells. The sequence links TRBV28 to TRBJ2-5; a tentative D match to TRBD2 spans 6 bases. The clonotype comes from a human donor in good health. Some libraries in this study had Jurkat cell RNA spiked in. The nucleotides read TGTGCCAGCAGCCCCTGGGGGGAAGAGACCCAGTACTTC. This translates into CASSPWGEETQYF.